This entry lists 21 T cell receptor beta chains sequenced from one sample in a study of CD8 T cells in ankylosing spondylitis. TCRdb re-called the 5' RACE reads through MiXCR, storing one row per CDR3 protein. The table lists approximately 350,000 distinct CDR3 sequences, about 15% of them singletons, with 0.85% to 1.4% in the top ten. Material for sequencing was blood, either unsorted or a sorted T cell fraction (not recorded which). The receptors derive from a male donor with ankylosing spondylitis or in good health (not recorded which).

This chain joins TRBV12-3 or TRBV12-4 and TRBJ2-7; 11 positions match TRBD2. Germline trimming cut 5 bases from V and 0 bases from J; bases unmatched to any gene: 3. CDR3 length: 15 residues. This CDR3 reads CASSRTSGFSYEQYF. In nucleotides, the CDR3 is TGTGCCAGCAGTCGGACTAGCGGGTTCTCCTACGAGCAGTACTTC.

This sequence joins TRBV6-1 and TRBJ2-3; TRBD1 aligns across 8 bases. Germline V lookup: CDR1 MNHNS, CDR2 SASEGT. The CDR3 runs to 14 residues. V trimming: 8 bases; J trimming: 8 bases; junction bases outside the gene matches: 12. The CDR3 nucleotides are TGTGCCAGCCAAGGGGACAGGAGGTCTGGTACGCAGTATTTT. Translated, it gives CASQGDRRSGTQYF.

The gene calls are TRBV6-5 and TRBJ2-1; 9 bases map to TRBD2. The germline gives CDR1 MNHEY, CDR2 SVGAGI. V was clipped by 0 bases and J by 0 bases; unmatched bases: 3. CDR3 size: 17 residues. Written as DNA, the CDR3 is TGTGCCAGCAGTTACTCGGGAGCGGGGGGCTCCTACAATGAGCAGTTCTTC. Amino acid sequence: CASSYSGAGGSYNEQFF.

This clonotype was observed a few times. The chain has TRBV10-2 and TRBJ2-5; 10 bases are a match to TRBD1. Germline CDR1 reads WSHSY; CDR2 reads SAAADI. Losses at the gene ends were 2 bases for V and 4 bases for J; bases not matched to a gene: 7. The CDR3 length is 16 residues. The CDR3 coding sequence is TGCGCCAGCAGTGAGGGACAGGGGGTACCCTCAGAGACCCAGTACTTC. As protein: CASSEGQGVPSETQYF.

The sample holds many counts of this clonotype. The chain is built from TRBV24-1 and TRBJ2-3; the match to TRBD1 covers 7 bases. The CDR3 loop spans 15 amino acids. CDR1 and CDR2 from the germline V gene are KGHDR and SFDVKD. The junction had 1 base not matched to a gene; V was cut back by 1 base and J by 1 base. CDR3 nucleotides: TGTGCCACCAGTGATTTCGGACAGGGCACAGATACGCAGTATTTT. Translating gives CATSDFGQGTDTQYF.

The chain is built from TRBV11-2 and TRBJ2-7; the D gene is possibly TRBD1 (8 bases). In germline, CDR1 is SGHAT, CDR2 FQNNGV. The CDR3 extends over 14 amino acids. Trimming stripped 5 bases from V and 5 bases from J, with 16 bases between. Here the CDR3 reads CASSRTGGGDEQYF. For the CDR3, the DNA is TGTGCCAGCAGCCGAACAGGGGGGGGCGACGAGCAGTACTTC.

This chain joins TRBV7-8 and TRBJ1-3; TRBD1 agrees at 7 bases. Germline values: CDR1 SGHVS, CDR2 FQNEAQ. Unmatched junction bases numbered 11, after V lost 5 bases and J lost 4 bases. CDR3 size: 16 residues. Written as DNA, the CDR3 is TGTGCCAGCAGCCCCCTCAGGACAGGAGAAGGAAACACCATATATTTT. This sequence encodes CASSPLRTGEGNTIYF.

This clonotype was observed a handful of times. The chain has TRBV9 and TRBJ2-7, with D perhaps assigned TRBD1 or TRBD2 (7 bases each). Trimming took 4 bases from V and 5 from J, leaving 16 bases between them. Germline CDR1 is SGDLS and CDR2 is YYNGEE. This CDR3 comprises 14 residues. The CDR3 sequence is CASSPQGGNHEQYF. CDR3 nucleotides: TGTGCCAGCAGCCCCCAGGGGGGGAACCACGAGCAGTACTTC.

The V call is TRBV20-1, the J call TRBJ2-7; 10 positions agree with TRBD1. CDR1 is DFQATT, CDR2 SNEGSKA, per germline (reference sequence). The CDR3 sequence is 14 residues long. V dropped 7 bases and J dropped 5; count of bases not matched to a gene: 11. The CDR3 DNA is TGCAGTGTCCGACAGGGGGCCGGGGGCGACGAGCAGTACTTC. It yields the protein CSVRQGAGGDEQYF.

In this sample, this clonotype turned up a few times. This chain joins TRBV7-8 and TRBJ1-4; D is perhaps TRBD1 (5 bases). V lost 1 base and J lost 8, with 11 bases in between. Germline V gene lookup returns CDR1 SGHVS and CDR2 FQNEAQ. This CDR3 has 14 residues. The CDR3 reads CASSLGGFGEKLFF. The DNA for the CDR3 is TGTGCCAGCAGCTTAGGGGGCTTTGGCGAAAAACTGTTTTTT.

The chain combines TRBV20-1 with TRBJ1-5; 9 bases are shared with TRBD1. Germline CDR1 reads DFQATT; CDR2 reads SNEGSKA (reference sequence). There are 15 residues in the CDR3. V shed 7 bases and J 1 base; nucleotides not matched to a gene: 8. As DNA, the CDR3 is TGCAGTGTAGGACAGGGGACGGGAAGCAATCAGCCCCAGCATTTT. Protein sequence: CSVGQGTGSNQPQHF.

This chain joins TRBV7-9 and TRBJ1-6; 7 bases are shared with TRBD1. The junction had 5 bases not matched to a gene; V was cut back by 5 bases and J by 7 bases. Germline CDR1 and CDR2: SEHNR and FQNEAQ (reference sequence). The length of the CDR3 is 14 residues. CDR3 amino acids: CASSLGQSNSPLHF. As DNA, the CDR3 is TGTGCCAGCAGCCTGGGACAGTCCAATTCACCCCTCCACTTT.

This clonotype was picked up a small number of times. The V call is TRBV7-8, the J call TRBJ2-1; 7 positions agree with TRBD1. The CDR3 runs 16 residues. The V segment lost 4 bases and the J segment 2 bases; nucleotides outside the gene matches: 8. Germline V gene sequence: CDR1 SGHVS, CDR2 FQNEAQ. CDR3: CASSSAGGRAYNEQFF. The CDR3 DNA reads TGTGCCAGCAGCTCCGCAGGGGGTAGAGCCTACAATGAGCAGTTCTTC.

This clonotype was detected ten times or more. The CDR3 is CASSFIRTISYEQYF. Written as DNA, the CDR3 is TGTGCCAGCAGCTTCATTAGGACAATCTCCTACGAGCAGTACTTC. This sequence joins TRBV11-2 and TRBJ2-7, with D tentatively TRBD1 (5 bases). Germline CDR1 SGHAT, CDR2 FQNNGV. The length of the CDR3 is 15 residues. V was shortened by 3 bases and J by 0 bases, with 12 bases between the two germline ends.

V usage is TRBV7-9 and J usage is TRBJ1-2; 7 positions agree with TRBD1. The germline gives CDR1 SEHNR, CDR2 FQNEAQ (reference sequence). Losses at the gene ends were 2 bases for V and 8 bases for J; bases not matched to a gene: 5. The CDR3 covers 13 residues. As DNA, the CDR3 is TGTGCCAGCAGCTTATCGACAGGGAACGGCTACACCTTC. Translation: CASSLSTGNGYTF.

This clonotype was counted ten times or more. The chain combines TRBV12-3 or TRBV12-4 with TRBJ2-5; D gene unclear. The CDR3 totals 12 residues. Between the trimmed V and J ends, which lost 5 bases and 2 bases, there was a span of 6 bases. The CDR3 loop reads CASSPVQETQYF. The CDR3 DNA is TGTGCCAGCAGTCCAGTTCAAGAGACCCAGTACTTC.

This clonotype showed up many times. This rearrangement joins TRBV3-1 to TRBJ1-3; TRBD1 might be the D (5 bases). The CDR3 consists of 17 residues. Looked up from germline, CDR1 is LGHDT and CDR2 is YNNKEL (reference sequence). Trimming removed 0 bases at V and 4 bases at J, with 16 bases between. The CDR3 DNA reads as TGTGCCAGCAGCCAAGACCCCCAGGGTCTGGTCGGAAACACCATATATTTT. It translates to CASSQDPQGLVGNTIYF. The complete variable domain, with remaining parts taken from reference TRBV3-1 and TRBJ1-3, reads DTAVSQTPKYLVTQMGNDKSIKCEQNLGHDTMYWYKQDSKKFLKIMFSYNNKELIINETVPNRFSPKSPDKAHLNLHINSLELGDSAVYFCASSQDPQGLVGNTIYFGEGSWLTVV.

The V gene is TRBV19, the J gene TRBJ2-1, with D maybe TRBD1 (6 bases). The germline CDR1 and CDR2 sequences are LNHDA and SQIVND (reference sequence). The V gene lost 7 bases and the J gene lost 0 bases, with 16 bases spanning the gap. The CDR3 contains 16 residues. The CDR3 bases are TGTGCCAGTACCCCGAGAGGGGGAAGCTCCTACAATGAGCAGTTCTTC. Residues: CASTPRGGSSYNEQFF.

This sequence joins TRBV5-1 and TRBJ2-2; possible D gene TRBD2, 6 bases. CDR3 length: 15 amino acids. V was clipped by 1 base and J by 5 bases, with 12 bases between them. Germline values: CDR1 SGHRS, CDR2 YFSETQ. The CDR3 reads CASSLIADGTGELFF. In DNA form, the CDR3 reads TGCGCCAGCAGCTTGATAGCGGACGGGACCGGGGAGCTGTTTTTT.

V is TRBV4-1 and J is TRBJ1-1; D gene uncertain. Germline assignment: CDR1 MGHRA and CDR2 YSYEKL. Trimming pared 3 bases from V and 4 bases from J, leaving 15 bases between. The CDR3 consists of 15 residues. CDR3 sequence reads: CASSQLAGVGTEAFF. The CDR3 DNA follows: TGCGCCAGCAGCCAGTTAGCTGGAGTAGGCACTGAAGCTTTCTTT.

This chain connects TRBV5-1 to TRBJ2-7, with a tentative D call TRBD1 (5 bases). This CDR3 comprises 16 residues. V shed 0 bases and J shed 0 bases, with 13 bases lying between them. Germline loops: CDR1 SGHRS, CDR2 YFSETQ. The CDR3 sequence: CASSLEGRALSYEQYF. CDR3 DNA sequence: TGCGCCAGCAGCTTGGAGGGCAGGGCACTCTCCTACGAGCAGTACTTC.